This T cell receptor (beta chain) was recorded in a study of cytomegalovirus exposure and HLA in healthy donors. PCR primers comprised 60 Vbeta and 13 Jbeta primers. Data came from immunoSEQ multiplex PCR; TCRdb stores just in-frame clones and leaves some out. The profile shows about 110,000 clones, around 71% of them singletons. Germline-derived CDR1 and CDR2 are SGHRS and YFSETQ. Trimming cost V 1 base and J 0 bases, with 10 bases left between them. This CDR3 is 15 amino acids long. This clonotype was obtained from a boy aged 5 to 17 in good health and CMV-seronegative. This chain connects TRBV5-1 to TRBJ1-1; no clear D gene. Source material: PBMCs. CDR3 region: CASSLYRSMNTEAFF. DNA of the CDR3: TGCGCCAGCAGCTTGTACAGATCCATGAACACTGAAGCTTTCTTT.